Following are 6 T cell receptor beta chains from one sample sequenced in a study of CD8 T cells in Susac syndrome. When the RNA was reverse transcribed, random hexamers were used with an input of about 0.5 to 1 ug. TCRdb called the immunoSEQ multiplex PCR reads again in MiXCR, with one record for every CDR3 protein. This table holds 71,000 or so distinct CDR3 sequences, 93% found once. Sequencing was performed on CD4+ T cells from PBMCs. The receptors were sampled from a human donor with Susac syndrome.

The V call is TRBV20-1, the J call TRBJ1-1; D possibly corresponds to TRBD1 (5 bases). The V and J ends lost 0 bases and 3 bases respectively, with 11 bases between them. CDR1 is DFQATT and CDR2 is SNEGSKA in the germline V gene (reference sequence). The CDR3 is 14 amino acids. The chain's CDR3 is CSARDQGRDTEAFF. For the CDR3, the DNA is TGCAGTGCTAGAGATCAGGGTAGGGACACTGAAGCTTTCTTT.

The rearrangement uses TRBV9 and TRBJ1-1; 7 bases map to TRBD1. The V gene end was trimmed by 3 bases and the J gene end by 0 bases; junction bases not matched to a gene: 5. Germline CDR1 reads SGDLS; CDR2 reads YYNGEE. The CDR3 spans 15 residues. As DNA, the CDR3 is TGTGCCAGCAGCGACGGGGGACAGCTGAACACTGAAGCTTTCTTT. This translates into CASSDGGQLNTEAFF.

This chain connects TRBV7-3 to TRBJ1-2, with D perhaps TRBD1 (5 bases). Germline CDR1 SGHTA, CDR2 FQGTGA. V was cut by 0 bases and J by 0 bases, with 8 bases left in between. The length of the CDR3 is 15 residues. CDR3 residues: CASSLTAGTNYGYTF. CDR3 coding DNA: TGTGCCAGCAGCTTAACCGCAGGGACTAACTATGGCTACACCTTC.

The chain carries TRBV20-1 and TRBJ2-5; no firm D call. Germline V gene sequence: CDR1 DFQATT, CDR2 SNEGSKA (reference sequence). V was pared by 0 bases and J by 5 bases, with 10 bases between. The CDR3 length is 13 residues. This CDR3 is CSARDATRETQYF. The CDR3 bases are TGCAGTGCTAGAGACGCCACCAGGGAGACCCAGTACTTC.

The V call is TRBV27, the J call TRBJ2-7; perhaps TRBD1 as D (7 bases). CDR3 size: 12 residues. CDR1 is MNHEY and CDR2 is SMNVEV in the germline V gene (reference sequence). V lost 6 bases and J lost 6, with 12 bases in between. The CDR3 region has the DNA TGTGCCAGCAGAGGAGGGGGCAGCGAGCAGTACTTC. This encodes CASRGGGSEQYF.

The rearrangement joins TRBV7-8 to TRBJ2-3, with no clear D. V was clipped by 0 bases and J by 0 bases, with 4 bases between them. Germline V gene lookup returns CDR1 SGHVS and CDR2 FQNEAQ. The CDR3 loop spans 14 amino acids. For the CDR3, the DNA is TGTGCCAGCAGCTTAGCGAGGAGCACAGATACGCAGTATTTT. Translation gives CASSLARSTDTQYF.